The T cell receptor beta chain under discussion was sequenced for a study of T cell responses to AZD1222 COVID-19 vaccine. Study information: Pooling of second doses given at about 4 or about 12 weeks was done.

Concerning this clone: Its specificity is not known.

Per the germline V gene, CDR1 is SGHTS and CDR2 is YDEGEE. V gave up 1 base and J gave up 4 bases, with 14 bases separating them. This CDR3 contains 15 residues. Assay: immunoSEQ multiplex PCR; the TCRdb copy retains only in-frame clones and omits some. The sample holds approximately 150,000 clones, 85% to 90% seen once. Study-level points and caveats: Donors skewed white British and female; clonal diversity was possibly underestimated. Scientists sampled the repertoires only once the peak T cell response had passed. Seropositive status at baseline applied to only five or six AZD1222 recipients.

This TCR came from an adult in good health. The chain is built from TRBV5-8 and TRBJ1-2; D is possibly TRBD1 (5 bases). Specimen: peripheral blood, collected on day 0 of AZD1222 vaccination. The CDR3 region has the DNA TGTGCCAGCAGCTTGATCCAGGGTGGGACCTATGGCTACACCTTC. This codes for CASSLIQGGTYGYTF. The full variable domain, with the rest looked up from reference TRBV5-8 and TRBJ1-2, is EAGVTQSPTHLIKTRGQQATLRCSPISGHTSVYWYQQALGLGLQFLLWYDEGEERNRGNFPPRFSGRQFPNYSSELNVNALELEDSALYLCASSLIQGGTYGYTFGSGTRLTVV.